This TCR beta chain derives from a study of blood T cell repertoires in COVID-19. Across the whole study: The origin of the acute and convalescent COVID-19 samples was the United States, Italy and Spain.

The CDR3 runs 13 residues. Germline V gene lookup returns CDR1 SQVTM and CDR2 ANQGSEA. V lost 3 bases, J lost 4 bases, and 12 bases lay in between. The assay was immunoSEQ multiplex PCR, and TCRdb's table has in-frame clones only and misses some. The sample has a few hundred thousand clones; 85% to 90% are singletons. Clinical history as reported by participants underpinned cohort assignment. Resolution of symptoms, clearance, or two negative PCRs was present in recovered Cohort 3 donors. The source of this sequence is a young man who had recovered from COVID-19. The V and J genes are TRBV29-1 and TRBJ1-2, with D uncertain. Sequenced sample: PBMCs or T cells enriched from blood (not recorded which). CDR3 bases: TGCAGCGTTGATCTAGAGGGAACCTATGGCTACACCTTC. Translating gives CSVDLEGTYGYTF.